The rows below give T cell receptor beta chains drawn from one sample of a study of shared clonotypes between healthy human individuals. This table comes from immunoSEQ multiplex PCR, and its TCRdb copy is limited to in-frame clones, with some not included. The sample yields about 2,100,000 clones, about 93% seen once. The sequenced sample consisted of naive CD8+ T cells from PBMCs. Every receptor here comes from a man aged 18 to 29 in good health. Some clones in this sample may be carry-over from other donors' samples. The CDR3 runs from the conserved cysteine through the conserved F or W. Each record gives: J gene, V gene, clone size, D gene, CDR3 protein, CDR3 DNA. D genes are given only for firm matches. Size is stated for part of the rows, as once, few or many counts, or as a class when the clone is expanded.

TRBJ2-3 TRBV7-2 - - CASSLDRILVTDTQYF TGTGCCAGCAGCTTAGACAGAATCCTAGTCACAGATACGCAGTATTTT
TRBJ2-7 TRBV7-8 - TRBD2 CASSPGRLAGFYEQYF TGTGCCAGCAGCCCAGGGCGCCTAGCGGGATTCTACGAGCAGTACTTC
TRBJ2-1 TRBV7-2 - - CASSLGVGYNEQFF TGTGCCAGCAGCTTAGGGGTGGGATACAATGAGCAGTTCTTC
TRBJ2-3 TRBV5-6 - TRBD2 CASRGYRLATDTQYF TGTGCCAGCAGGGGGTACAGACTAGCAACAGATACGCAGTATTTT
TRBJ1-2 TRBV5-1 - - CASSSGQLYGYTF TGCGCCAGCAGCTCAGGACAGCTCTATGGCTACACCTTC
TRBJ1-2 TRBV19 - - CASLPTGAYGYTF TGTGCCAGCTTACCGACAGGCGCCTATGGCTACACCTTC
TRBJ2-3 TRBV12-2 - - CASRLAMDRNCTDTQYF TGTGCAAGTCGCTTAGCGATGGACAGAAACTGCACAGATACGCAGTATTTT
TRBJ2-3 TRBV4-1 - TRBD2 CASSHHPGGDTDTQYF TGCGCCAGCAGCCACCACCCGGGAGGGGACACAGATACGCAGTATTTT
TRBJ1-4 TRBV13 - - CASSLGRGASNEKLFF TGTGCCAGCAGCTTAGGCCGTGGAGCCTCAAATGAAAAACTGTTTTTT
TRBJ2-1 TRBV5-1 - - CASSSTREAYNEQFF TGCGCCAGCAGCTCCACCAGGGAGGCCTACAATGAGCAGTTCTTC
TRBJ2-5 TRBV9 - TRBD1 CASSVTGTAETQYF TGTGCCAGCAGCGTGACAGGGACAGCGGAGACCCAGTACTTC
TRBJ2-2 TRBV12-5 - TRBD2 CASGTGLAGVDGELFF TGTGCTAGTGGTACAGGACTAGCGGGAGTGGACGGGGAGCTGTTTTTT
TRBJ2-7 TRBV25-1 once - CASSEMGLYEQYF TGTGCCAGCAGTGAAATGGGTCTTTACGAGCAGTACTTC
TRBJ2-1 TRBV9 - - CASSPRSQLSPLGEQFF TGTGCCAGCAGCCCAAGATCCCAGTTATCGCCGCTCGGCGAGCAGTTCTTC
TRBJ2-7 TRBV11-2 - TRBD1 CASSPRTGLSYEQYF TGTGCCAGCAGCCCCAGGACAGGGCTCTCCTACGAGCAGTACTTC
TRBJ2-1 TRBV14 - - CASSQEHRANEQFF TGTGCCAGCAGCCAAGAACACAGGGCAAATGAGCAGTTCTTC
TRBJ2-5 TRBV4-2 - - CASSQEMQPLGGETQYF TGTGCCAGCAGCCAAGAAATGCAGCCTCTTGGTGGGGAGACCCAGTACTTC
TRBJ2-1 TRBV7-8 - - CASSLVRRDEQFF TGTGCCAGCAGCTTAGTTCGGCGGGATGAGCAGTTCTTC
TRBJ2-3 TRBV11-2 - - CASSPSWDTQYF TGTGCCAGCAGCCCGTCTTGGGATACGCAGTATTTT
TRBJ1-1 TRBV5-1 - - CASSLPGSSNTEAFF TGCGCCAGCAGCTTACCAGGCAGTTCGAACACTGAAGCTTTCTTT
TRBJ1-1 TRBV28 once - CASSLIGRNTEAFF TGTGCCAGCAGTTTGATTGGGAGGAACACTGAAGCTTTCTTT
TRBJ2-7 TRBV6-5 - - CASSYSDGRYEQYF TGTGCCAGCAGTTACTCTGACGGGAGATACGAGCAGTACTTC